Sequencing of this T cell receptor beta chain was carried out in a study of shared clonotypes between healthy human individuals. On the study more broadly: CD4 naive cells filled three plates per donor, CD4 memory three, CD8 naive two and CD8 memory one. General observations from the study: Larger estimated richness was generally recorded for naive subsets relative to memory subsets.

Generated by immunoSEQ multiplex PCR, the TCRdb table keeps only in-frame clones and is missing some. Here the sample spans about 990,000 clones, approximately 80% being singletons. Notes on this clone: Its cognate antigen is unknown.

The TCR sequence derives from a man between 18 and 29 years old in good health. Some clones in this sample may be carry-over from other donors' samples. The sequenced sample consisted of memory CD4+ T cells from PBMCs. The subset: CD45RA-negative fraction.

The CDR3 region is CASSPPGRGQETQYF. The DNA of the CDR3 is TGTGCCAGCTCACCACCGGGAAGGGGTCAAGAGACCCAGTACTTC. The chain uses TRBV18 and TRBJ2-5; a weak D match, TRBD1 (5 bases). Trimming removed 0 bases at V and 2 bases at J, with 10 bases between. This CDR3 has 15 amino acids. Germline lookup yields CDR1 KGHSH and CDR2 LQKENI.